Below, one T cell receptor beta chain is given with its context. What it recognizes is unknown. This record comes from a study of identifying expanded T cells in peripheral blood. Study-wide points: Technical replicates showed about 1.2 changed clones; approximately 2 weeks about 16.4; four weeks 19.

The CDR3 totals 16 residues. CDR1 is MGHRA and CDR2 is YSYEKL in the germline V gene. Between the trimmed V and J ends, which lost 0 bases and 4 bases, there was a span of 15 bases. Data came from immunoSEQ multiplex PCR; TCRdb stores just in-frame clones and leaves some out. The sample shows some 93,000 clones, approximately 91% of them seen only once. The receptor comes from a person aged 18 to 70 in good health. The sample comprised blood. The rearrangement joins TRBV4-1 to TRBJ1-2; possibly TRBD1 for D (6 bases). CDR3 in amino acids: CASSQDSGGPGYGYTF. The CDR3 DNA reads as TGCGCCAGCAGCCAAGATAGTGGGGGGCCGGGCTATGGCTACACCTTC.